This T cell receptor beta chain was sequenced for a study of blood T cell repertoires in COVID-19. Study at large: COVID-19 samples collected from the United States, Italy and Spain covered acute and convalescent phases. Sources were T cells, B-cell-depleted T cells, or PBMCs; the material itself was cDNA or gDNA.

The Seattle patients joined while their infection was active and were tracked longitudinally afterward. Methods used by the authors: It was from reference gene primer amplification that nucleated cell counts were estimated. Libraries were prepared by immunoSEQ multiplex PCR; TCRdb keeps only in-frame clonotypes and omits some of them. From that table come the V and J calls and clone size; the DNA was used to work out D and trimming. Altogether about 420,000 clones are present, approximately 90% being singletons, with the ten largest covering about 0.91%. The CDR3 sequence is 18 residues long. This chain links TRBV1 with TRBJ1-1. TRBV1 is deemed a pseudogene. The sequence derives from a man aged 18 to 29 with COVID-19, enrolled during active disease. What was sequenced was peripheral blood. This chain's CDR3 is CTSSLLQTGGGLNTEAFF. CDR3 nucleotide sequence: TGCACCAGCAGCCTGTTACAAACAGGTGGGGGGTTGAACACTGAAGCTTTCTTT.